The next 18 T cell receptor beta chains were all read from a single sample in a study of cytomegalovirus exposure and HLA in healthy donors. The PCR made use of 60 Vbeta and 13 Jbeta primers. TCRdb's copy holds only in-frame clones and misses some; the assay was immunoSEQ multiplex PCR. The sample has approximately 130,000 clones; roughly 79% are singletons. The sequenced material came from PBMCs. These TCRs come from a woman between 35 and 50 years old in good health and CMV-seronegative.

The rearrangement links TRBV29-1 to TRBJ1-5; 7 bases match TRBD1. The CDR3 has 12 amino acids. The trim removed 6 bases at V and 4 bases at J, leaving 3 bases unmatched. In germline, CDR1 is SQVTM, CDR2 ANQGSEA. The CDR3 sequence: CSVGQPNQPQHF. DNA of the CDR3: TGCAGCGTGGGACAGCCGAATCAGCCCCAGCATTTT.

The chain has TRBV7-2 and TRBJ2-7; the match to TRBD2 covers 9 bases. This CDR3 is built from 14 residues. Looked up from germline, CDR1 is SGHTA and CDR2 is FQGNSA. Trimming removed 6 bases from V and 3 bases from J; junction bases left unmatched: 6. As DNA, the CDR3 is TGTGCCAGCAGGCGGGGGGGAAGATACTACGAGCAGTACTTC. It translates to CASRRGGRYYEQYF.

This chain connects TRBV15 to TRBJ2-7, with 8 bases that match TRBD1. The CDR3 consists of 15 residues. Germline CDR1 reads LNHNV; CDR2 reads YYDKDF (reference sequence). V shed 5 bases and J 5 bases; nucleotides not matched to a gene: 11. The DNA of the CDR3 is TGTGCCACCAGCCTGGACAGGGCCCTCAAGAACGAGCAGTACTTC. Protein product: CATSLDRALKNEQYF. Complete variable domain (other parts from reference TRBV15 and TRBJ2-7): DAMVIQNPRYQVTQFGKPVTLSCSQTLNHNVMYWYQQKSSQAPKLLFHYYDKDFNNEADTPDNFQSRRPNTSFCFLDIRSPGLGDTAMYLCATSLDRALKNEQYFGPGTRLTVT.

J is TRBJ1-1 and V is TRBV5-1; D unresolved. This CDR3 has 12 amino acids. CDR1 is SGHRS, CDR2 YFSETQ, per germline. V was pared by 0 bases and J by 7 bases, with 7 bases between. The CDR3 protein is CASSLEHGEAFF. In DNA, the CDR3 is TGCGCCAGCAGCTTGGAACATGGTGAAGCTTTCTTT.

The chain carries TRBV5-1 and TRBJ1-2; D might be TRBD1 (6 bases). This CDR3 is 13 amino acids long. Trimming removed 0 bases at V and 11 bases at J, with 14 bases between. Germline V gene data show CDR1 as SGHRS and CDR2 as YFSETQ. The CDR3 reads CASSLETGWVYTF. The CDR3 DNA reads TGCGCCAGCAGCTTGGAAACAGGGTGGGTTTACACCTTC.

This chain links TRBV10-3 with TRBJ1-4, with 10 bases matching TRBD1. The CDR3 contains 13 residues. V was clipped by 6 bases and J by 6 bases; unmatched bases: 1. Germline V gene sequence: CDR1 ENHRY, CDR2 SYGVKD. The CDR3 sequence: CAIRGTGDEKLFF. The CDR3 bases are TGTGCCATCAGGGGGACAGGGGATGAAAAACTGTTTTTT.

This CDR3 is CASSLEGPGPNTEAFF. Here the CDR3 DNA reads TGCGCCAGCAGCTTGGAGGGGCCAGGCCCTAACACTGAAGCTTTCTTT. The V and J genes are TRBV5-1 and TRBJ1-1; possibly TRBD1 for D (5 bases). Germline V lookup: CDR1 SGHRS, CDR2 YFSETQ. The germline V and J ends were trimmed by 0 bases and 2 bases, with 14 bases remaining between them. The CDR3 consists of 16 residues.

CDR3 DNA sequence: TGTGCCAGCAGTTCTACAGGGCTCGAGACCCAGTACTTC. It specifies CASSSTGLETQYF. V is TRBV7-9 and J is TRBJ2-5; maybe TRBD1 (6 bases). Between the trimmed V and J ends, which lost 6 bases and 5 bases, there was a span of 13 bases. Germline values: CDR1 SEHNR, CDR2 FQNEAQ (reference sequence). The CDR3 loop spans 13 amino acids.

CDR3 in amino acids: CASAGRDRVYGYTF. The CDR3 coding sequence is TGTGCCAGCGCGGGGAGGGACAGGGTCTATGGCTACACCTTC. The chain is built from TRBV6-5 and TRBJ1-2, with 9 bases aligning to TRBD1. CDR3 size: 14 residues. Germline CDR1 reads MNHEY; CDR2 reads SVGAGI. Trimming cost V 8 bases and J 4 bases; bases outside gene matches: 8.

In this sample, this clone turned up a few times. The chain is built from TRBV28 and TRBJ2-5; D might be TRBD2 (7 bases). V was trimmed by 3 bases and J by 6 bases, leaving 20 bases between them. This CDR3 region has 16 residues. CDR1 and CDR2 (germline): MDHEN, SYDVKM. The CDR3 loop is CASSFYWSDGGQTQYF. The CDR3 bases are TGTGCCAGCAGTTTTTATTGGTCGGACGGGGGGCAGACCCAGTACTTC.

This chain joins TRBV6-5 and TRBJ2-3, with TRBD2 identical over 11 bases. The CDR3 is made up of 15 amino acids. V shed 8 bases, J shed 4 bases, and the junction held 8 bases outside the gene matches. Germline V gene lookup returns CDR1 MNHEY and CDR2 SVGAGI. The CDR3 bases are TGTGCCAGCTCCCGACGGGGACTAGCGGCAGATACGCAGTATTTT. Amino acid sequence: CASSRRGLAADTQYF.

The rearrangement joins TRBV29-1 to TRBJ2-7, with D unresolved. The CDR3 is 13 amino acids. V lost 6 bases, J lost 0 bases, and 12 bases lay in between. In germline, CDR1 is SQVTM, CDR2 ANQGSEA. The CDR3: CSVVKENSYEQYF. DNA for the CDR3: TGCAGCGTCGTGAAGGAGAACTCCTACGAGCAGTACTTC.

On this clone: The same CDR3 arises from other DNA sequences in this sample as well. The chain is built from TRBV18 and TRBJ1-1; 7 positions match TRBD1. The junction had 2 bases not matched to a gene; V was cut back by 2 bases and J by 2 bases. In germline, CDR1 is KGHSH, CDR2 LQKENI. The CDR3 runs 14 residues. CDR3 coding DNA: TGTGCCAGCTCACCAGGGACAGCAAACACTGAAGCTTTCTTT. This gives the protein CASSPGTANTEAFF. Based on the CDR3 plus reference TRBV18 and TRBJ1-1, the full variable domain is NAGVMQNPRHLVRRRGQEARLRCSPMKGHSHVYWYRQLPEEGLKFMVYLQKENIIDESGMPKERFSAEFPKEGPSILRIQQVVRGDSAAYFCASSPGTANTEAFFGQGTRLTVV.

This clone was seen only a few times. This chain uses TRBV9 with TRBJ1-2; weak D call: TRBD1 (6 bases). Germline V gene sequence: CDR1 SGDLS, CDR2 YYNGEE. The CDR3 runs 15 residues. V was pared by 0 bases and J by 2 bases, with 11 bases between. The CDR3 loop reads CASSVEGGRNYGYTF. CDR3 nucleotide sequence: TGTGCCAGCAGCGTAGAAGGGGGACGAAACTATGGCTACACCTTC. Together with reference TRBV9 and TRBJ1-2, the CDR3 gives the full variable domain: DSGVTQTPKHLITATGQRVTLRCSPRSGDLSVYWYQQSLDQGLQFLIQYYNGEERAKGNILERFSAQQFPDLHSELNLSSLELGDSALYFCASSVEGGRNYGYTFGSGTRLTVV.

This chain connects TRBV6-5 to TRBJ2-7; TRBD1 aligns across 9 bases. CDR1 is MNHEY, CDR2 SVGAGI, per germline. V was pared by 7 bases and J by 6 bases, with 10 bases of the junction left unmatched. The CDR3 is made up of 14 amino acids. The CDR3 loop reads CASNPGQGFAEQYF. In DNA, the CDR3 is TGTGCCAGCAACCCGGGACAGGGATTCGCCGAGCAGTACTTC.

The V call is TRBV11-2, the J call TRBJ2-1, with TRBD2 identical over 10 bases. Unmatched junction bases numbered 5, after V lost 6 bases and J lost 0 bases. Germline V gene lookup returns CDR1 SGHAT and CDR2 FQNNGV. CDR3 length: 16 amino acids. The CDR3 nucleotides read TGTGCCAGCAGTCGTTCTAGCGGGGGCTCCTACAATGAGCAGTTCTTC. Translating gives CASSRSSGGSYNEQFF.

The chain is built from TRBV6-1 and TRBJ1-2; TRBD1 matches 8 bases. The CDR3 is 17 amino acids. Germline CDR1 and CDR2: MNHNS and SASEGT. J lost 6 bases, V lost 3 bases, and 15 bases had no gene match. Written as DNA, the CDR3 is TGTGCCAGCAGTGACAGAATGCAAGGGACAGGACTGAATGGCTACACCTTC. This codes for CASSDRMQGTGLNGYTF.

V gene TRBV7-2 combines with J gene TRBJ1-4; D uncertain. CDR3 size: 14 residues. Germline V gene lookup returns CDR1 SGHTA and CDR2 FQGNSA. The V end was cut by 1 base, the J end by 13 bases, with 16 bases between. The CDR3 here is CASSLGSGGVRLFF. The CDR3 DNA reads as TGTGCCAGCAGCTTAGGATCGGGCGGGGTTAGACTGTTTTTT. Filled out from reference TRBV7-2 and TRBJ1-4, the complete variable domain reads GAGVSQSPSNKVTEKGKDVELRCDPISGHTALYWYRQSLGQGLEFLIYFQGNSAPDKSGLPSDRFSAERTGGSVSTLTIQRTQQEDSAVYLCASSLGSGGVRLFFGSGTQLSVL.